Detailed here is one TCR beta chain. The germline V gene has CDR1 MDHEN and CDR2 SYDVKM. The V and J ends lost 6 bases and 4 bases, in that order; junction bases with no gene match: 5. The length of the CDR3 is 14 residues. The sample is drawn from a study of OX40 agonist ivuxolimab in advanced cancers. Only in-frame clones appear in the TCRdb table, and some are missing; sequencing was by immunoSEQ multiplex PCR. The data show some 52,000 clones, with approximately 94% seen just once and around 12% held by the top ten. The clonotype comes from an adult with an advanced solid tumor such as melanoma, head and neck, liver or kidney cancer. Sequencing was performed on CD4+ or CD8+ T cells sorted from blood, taken in a trial of the OX40 agonist ivuxolimab. The gene calls are TRBV28 and TRBJ2-2; 7 bases fit TRBD1. The CDR3 loop reads CASRRTGGTGELFF. CDR3 DNA: TGTGCCAGCAGGAGGACAGGCGGCACCGGGGAGCTGTTTTTT.